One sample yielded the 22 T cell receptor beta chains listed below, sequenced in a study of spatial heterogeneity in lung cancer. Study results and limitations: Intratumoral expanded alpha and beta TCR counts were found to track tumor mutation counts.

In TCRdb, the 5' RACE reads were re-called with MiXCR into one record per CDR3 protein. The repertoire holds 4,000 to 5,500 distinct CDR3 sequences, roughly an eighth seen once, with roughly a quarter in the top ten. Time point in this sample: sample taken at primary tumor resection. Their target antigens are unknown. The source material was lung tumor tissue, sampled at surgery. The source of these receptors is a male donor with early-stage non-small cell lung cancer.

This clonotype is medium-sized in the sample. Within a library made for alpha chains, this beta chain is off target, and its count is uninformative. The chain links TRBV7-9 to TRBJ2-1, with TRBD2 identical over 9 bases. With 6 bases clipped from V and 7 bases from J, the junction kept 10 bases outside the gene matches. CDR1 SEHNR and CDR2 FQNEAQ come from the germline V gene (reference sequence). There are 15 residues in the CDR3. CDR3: CASRNSGSRQNEQFF. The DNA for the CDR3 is TGTGCCAGCAGAAATAGCGGGAGTAGGCAAAATGAGCAGTTCTTC.

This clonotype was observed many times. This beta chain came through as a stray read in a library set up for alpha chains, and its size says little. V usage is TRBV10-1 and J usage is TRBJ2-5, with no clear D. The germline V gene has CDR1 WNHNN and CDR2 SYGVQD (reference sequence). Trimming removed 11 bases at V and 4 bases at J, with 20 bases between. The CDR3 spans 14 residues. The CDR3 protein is CAPQTGSSGETQYF. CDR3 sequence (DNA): TGCGCCCCTCAAACCGGGTCCAGTGGAGAGACCCAGTACTTC.

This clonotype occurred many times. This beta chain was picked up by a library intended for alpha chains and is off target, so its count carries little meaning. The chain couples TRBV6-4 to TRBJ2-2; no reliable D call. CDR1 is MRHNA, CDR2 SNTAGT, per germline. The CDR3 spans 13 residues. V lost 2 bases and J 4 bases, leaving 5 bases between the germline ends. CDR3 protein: CASSDRVTGELFF. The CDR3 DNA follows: TGTGCCAGCAGTGACAGGGTCACCGGGGAGCTGTTTTTT.

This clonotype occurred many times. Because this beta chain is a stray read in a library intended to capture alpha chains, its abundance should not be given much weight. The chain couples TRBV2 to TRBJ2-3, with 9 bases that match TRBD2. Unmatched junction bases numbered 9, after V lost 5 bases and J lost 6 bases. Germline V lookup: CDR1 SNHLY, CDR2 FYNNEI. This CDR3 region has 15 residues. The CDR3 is CASSPLRGGADTQYF. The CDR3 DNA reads TGTGCCAGCAGTCCCTTGCGGGGGGGGGCGGATACGCAGTATTTT.

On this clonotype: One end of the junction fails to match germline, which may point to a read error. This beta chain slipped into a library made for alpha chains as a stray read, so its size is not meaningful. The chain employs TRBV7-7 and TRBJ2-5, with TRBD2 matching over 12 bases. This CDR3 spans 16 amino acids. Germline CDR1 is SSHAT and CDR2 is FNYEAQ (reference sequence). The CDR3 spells CASSSLAGGPGETQYF. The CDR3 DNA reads TGTGCTAGCAGCTCCCTAGCGGGAGGGCCGGGAGAGACCCAGTACTTC.

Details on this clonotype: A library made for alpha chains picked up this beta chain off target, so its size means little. The DNA for the CDR3 is TGTGCCATCAGCGCTCCGGGACAGCAAGAGACCCAGTACTTC. Its translation is CAISAPGQQETQYF. This chain joins TRBV10-3 and TRBJ2-5; 7 bases are a match to TRBD1. Looked up from germline, CDR1 is ENHRY and CDR2 is SYGVKD. This CDR3 has 14 amino acids. The V and J ends lost 6 bases and 2 bases, in that order; junction bases with no gene match: 6.

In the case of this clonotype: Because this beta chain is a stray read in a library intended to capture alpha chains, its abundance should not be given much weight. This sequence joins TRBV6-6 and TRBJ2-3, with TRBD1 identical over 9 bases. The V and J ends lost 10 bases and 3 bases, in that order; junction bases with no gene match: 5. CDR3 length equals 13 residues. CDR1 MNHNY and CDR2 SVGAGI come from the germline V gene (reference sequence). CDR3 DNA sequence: TGTGCCACGACGACAGGGGGAACAGATACGCAGTATTTT. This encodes CATTTGGTDTQYF.

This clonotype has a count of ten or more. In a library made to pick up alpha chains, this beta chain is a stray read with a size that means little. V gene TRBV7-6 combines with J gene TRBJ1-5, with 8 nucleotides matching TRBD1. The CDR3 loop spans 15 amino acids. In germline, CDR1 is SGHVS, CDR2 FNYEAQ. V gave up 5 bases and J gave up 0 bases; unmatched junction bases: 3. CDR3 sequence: CASSRDRYSNQPQHF. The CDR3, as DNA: TGTGCCAGCAGCAGGGACAGGTATAGCAATCAGCCCCAGCATTTT. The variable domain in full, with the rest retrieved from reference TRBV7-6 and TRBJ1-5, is GAGVSQSPRYKVTKRGQDVALRCDPISGHVSLYWYRQALGQGPEFLTYFNYEAQQDKSGLPNDRFSAERPEGSISTLTIQRTEQRDSAMYRCASSRDRYSNQPQHFGDGTRLSIL.

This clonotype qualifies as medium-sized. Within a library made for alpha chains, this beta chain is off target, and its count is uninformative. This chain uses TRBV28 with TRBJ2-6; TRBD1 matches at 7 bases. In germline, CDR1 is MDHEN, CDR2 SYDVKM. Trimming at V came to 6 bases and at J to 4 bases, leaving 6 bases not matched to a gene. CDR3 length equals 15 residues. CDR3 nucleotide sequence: TGTGCCAGCAGCAAACAGGGGTCCGGGGCCAACGTCCTGACTTTC. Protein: CASSKQGSGANVLTF. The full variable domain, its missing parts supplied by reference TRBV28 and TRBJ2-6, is DVKVTQSSRYLVKRTGEKVFLECVQDMDHENMFWYRQDPGLGLRLIYFSYDVKMKEKGDIPEGYSVSREKKERFSLILESASTNQTSMYLCASSKQGSGANVLTFGAGSRLTVL.

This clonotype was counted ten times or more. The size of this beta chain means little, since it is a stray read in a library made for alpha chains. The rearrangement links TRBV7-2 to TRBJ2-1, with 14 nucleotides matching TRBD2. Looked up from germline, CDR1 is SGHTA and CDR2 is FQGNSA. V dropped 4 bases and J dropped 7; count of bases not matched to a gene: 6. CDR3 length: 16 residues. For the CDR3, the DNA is TGTGCCAGCAGCTACCAGGGGACTAGCGGGGGTAATGAGCAGTTCTTC. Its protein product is CASSYQGTSGGNEQFF.

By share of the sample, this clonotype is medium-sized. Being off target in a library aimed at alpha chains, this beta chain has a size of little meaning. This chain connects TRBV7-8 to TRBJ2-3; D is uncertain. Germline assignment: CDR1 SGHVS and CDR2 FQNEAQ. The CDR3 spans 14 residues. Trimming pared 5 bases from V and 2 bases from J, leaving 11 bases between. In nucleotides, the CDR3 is TGTGCCAGCAGCCCAGAGGAAGTCACAGATACGCAGTATTTT. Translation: CASSPEEVTDTQYF.

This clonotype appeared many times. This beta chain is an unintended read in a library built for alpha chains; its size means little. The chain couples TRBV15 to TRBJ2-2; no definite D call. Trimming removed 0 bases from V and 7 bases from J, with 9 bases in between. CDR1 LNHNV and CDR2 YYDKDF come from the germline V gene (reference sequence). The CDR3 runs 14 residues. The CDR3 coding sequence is TGTGCCACCAGCAGAGATGCCCTGATCGGGGAGCTGTTTTTT. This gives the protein CATSRDALIGELFF.

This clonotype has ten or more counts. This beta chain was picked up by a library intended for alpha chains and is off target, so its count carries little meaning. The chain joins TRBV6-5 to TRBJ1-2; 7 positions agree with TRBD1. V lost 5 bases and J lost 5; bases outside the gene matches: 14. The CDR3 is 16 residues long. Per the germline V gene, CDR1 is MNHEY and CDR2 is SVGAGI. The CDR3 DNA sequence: TGTGCCAGCAGTACTGGGACAGCCATCAAGGTGTATGGCTACACCTTC. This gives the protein CASSTGTAIKVYGYTF.

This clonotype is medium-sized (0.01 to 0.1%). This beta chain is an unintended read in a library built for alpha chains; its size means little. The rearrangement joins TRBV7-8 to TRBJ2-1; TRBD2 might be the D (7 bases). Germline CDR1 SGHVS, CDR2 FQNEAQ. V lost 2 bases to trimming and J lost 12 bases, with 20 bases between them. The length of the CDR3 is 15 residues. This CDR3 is CASSLSGATGFWQFF. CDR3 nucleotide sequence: TGTGCCAGCAGCTTAAGCGGGGCTACAGGGTTTTGGCAGTTCTTC.

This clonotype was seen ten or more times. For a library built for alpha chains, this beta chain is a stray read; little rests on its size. For the CDR3, the DNA is TGTGCCATCAGTGCCGACAGGTCCTACGAAGGCTACACCTTC. Amino acids: CAISADRSYEGYTF. V usage is TRBV10-3 and J usage is TRBJ1-2; D may be TRBD1 (6 bases). Trimming left V 4 bases short and J 8 bases short, with 17 bases between. Germline V lookup: CDR1 ENHRY, CDR2 SYGVKD. The CDR3 has 14 amino acids.

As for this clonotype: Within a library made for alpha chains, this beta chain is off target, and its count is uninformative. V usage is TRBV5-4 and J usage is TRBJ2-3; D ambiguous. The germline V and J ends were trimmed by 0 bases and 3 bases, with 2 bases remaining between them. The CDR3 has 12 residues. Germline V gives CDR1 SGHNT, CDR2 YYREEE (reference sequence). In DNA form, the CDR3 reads TGTGCCAGCAGCTTGGATACAGATACGCAGTATTTT. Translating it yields CASSLDTDTQYF.

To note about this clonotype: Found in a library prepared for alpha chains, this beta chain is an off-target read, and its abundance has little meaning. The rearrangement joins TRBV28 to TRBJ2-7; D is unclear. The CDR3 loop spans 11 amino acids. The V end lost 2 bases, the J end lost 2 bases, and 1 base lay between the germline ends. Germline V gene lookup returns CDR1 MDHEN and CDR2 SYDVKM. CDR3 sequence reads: CASSLAYEQYF. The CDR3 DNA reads TGTGCCAGCAGTTTAGCCTACGAGCAGTACTTC.

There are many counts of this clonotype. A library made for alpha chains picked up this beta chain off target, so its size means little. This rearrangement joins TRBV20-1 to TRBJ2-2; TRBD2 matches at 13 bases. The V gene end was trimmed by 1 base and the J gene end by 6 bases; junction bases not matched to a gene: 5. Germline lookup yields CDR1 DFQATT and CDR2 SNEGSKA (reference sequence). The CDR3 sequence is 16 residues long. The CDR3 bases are TGCAGTGCTAGAGCAACTAGCGGGAGGGCCCCCGGGGAGCTGTTTTTT. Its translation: CSARATSGRAPGELFF.

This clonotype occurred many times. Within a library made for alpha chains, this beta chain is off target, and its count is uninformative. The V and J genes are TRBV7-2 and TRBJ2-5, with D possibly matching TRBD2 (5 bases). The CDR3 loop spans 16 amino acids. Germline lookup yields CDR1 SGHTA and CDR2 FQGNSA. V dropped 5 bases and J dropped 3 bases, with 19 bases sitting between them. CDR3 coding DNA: TGTGCCAGCAGCCTTACCCGTGTAACGCGGGAAGAGACCCAGTACTTC. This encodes CASSLTRVTREETQYF.

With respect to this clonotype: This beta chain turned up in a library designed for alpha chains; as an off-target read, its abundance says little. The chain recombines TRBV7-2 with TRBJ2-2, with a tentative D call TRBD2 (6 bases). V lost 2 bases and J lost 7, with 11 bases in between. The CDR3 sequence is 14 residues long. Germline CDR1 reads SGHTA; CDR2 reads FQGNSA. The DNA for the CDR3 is TGTGCCAGCAGCTTACACGGGACTGGCGGGGAGCTGTTTTTT. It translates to CASSLHGTGGELFF.

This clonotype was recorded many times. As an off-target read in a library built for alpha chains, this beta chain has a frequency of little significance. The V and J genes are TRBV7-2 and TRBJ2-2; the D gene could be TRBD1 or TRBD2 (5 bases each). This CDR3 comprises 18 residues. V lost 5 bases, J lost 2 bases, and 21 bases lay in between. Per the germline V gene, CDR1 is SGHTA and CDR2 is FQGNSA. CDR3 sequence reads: CASSRTPYRDANTGELFF. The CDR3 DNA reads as TGTGCCAGCAGCCGGACCCCATACCGGGACGCTAACACCGGGGAGCTGTTTTTT.

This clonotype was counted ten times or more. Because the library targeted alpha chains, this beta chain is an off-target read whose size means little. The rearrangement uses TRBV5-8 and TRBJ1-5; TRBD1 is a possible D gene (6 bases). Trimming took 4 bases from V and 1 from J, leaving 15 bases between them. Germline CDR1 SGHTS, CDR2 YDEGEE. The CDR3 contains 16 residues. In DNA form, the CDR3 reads TGTGCCAGCAGCCTAGCATGGGGGCCCAGCAATCAGCCCCAGCATTTT. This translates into CASSLAWGPSNQPQHF.